The rows below give T cell receptor beta chains drawn from one sample of a study of T cells in Graves' hyperthyroidism and ophthalmopathy. One entry per CDR3 protein results from TCRdb running MiXCR on the multiplex PCR reads. The sample shows 250,000 to 350,000 distinct CDR3 sequences, 16% of them seen only once. The sequenced material came from blood. These receptors all stem from a man aged 30-40 years with Graves' hyperthyroidism. Both conserved end residues are part of each CDR3. The order of the fields is J gene, clone size, D gene, V gene, CDR3 protein, CDR3 DNA. The D gene is left open where the match is weak. Size values are once, few and many counts, or a class for expanded clones, and some rows have none.

>TRBJ2-7|few|-|TRBV9
CASSVGGAEVYEQYF
TGTGCCAGCAGCGTAGGTGGGGCAGAAGTCTACGAGCAGTACTTC
>TRBJ1-2|-|-|TRBV12-3/TRBV12-4
CASSGDLNYGYTF
TGTGCCAGCAGTGGGGACCTAAACTATGGCTACACCTTC
>TRBJ1-4|few|-|TRBV7-8
CASSPYLGNEKLFF
TGTGCCAGCAGCCCTTACTTGGGAAATGAAAAACTGTTTTTT
>TRBJ2-3|-|TRBD1|TRBV10-3
CATTGQGGPDTQYF
TGTGCCACGACGGGACAGGGTGGACCAGATACGCAGTATTTT
>TRBJ1-5|once|-|TRBV10-3
CAISEGTASNQPQHF
TGTGCCATCAGTGAGGGGACGGCAAGCAATCAGCCCCAGCATTTT
>TRBJ2-1|many|-|TRBV10-3
CAIARGGGNYNEQFF
TGTGCCATCGCTAGAGGAGGGGGAAACTACAATGAGCAGTTCTTC
>TRBJ2-7|-|TRBD2|TRBV3-1
CASSPTLEAGDPLLPYEQYF
TGTGCCAGCAGCCCGACCCTGGAAGCGGGAGACCCGTTGCTACCCTACGAGCAGTACTTC
>TRBJ2-3|many|TRBD2|TRBV30
CAWEGLAGDTQYF
TGTGCCTGGGAAGGACTAGCGGGAGATACGCAGTATTTT
>TRBJ2-1|many|-|TRBV3-1
CASSQDGDNEQFF
TGTGCCAGCAGCCAAGATGGGGACAATGAGCAGTTCTTC
>TRBJ2-7|few|TRBD1|TRBV10-1
CASSGPGTGNYEQYF
TGCGCCAGCAGTGGTCCCGGGACAGGGAACTACGAGCAGTACTTC
>TRBJ1-6|few|-|TRBV30
CAWSTKTPGSPLHF
TGTGCCTGGAGTACTAAGACGCCGGGTTCACCCCTCCACTTT
>TRBJ2-7|many|TRBD1|TRBV28
CASRPPPGQGFDEQYF
TGTGCCAGCAGACCTCCGCCGGGACAGGGCTTCGACGAGCAGTACTTC
>TRBJ1-5|many|-|TRBV18
CASSPSHRGNQPQHF
TGTGCCAGCTCACCCTCGCACAGGGGCAATCAGCCCCAGCATTTT
>TRBJ1-2|few|-|TRBV3-1
CASSSAPQGNYGYTF
TGTGCCAGCAGCTCGGCCCCACAGGGAAACTATGGCTACACCTTC
>TRBJ1-5|few|TRBD1|TRBV7-2
CASSLRGTGGGGNQPQHF
TGTGCCAGCAGCTTACGAGGGACAGGGGGCGGGGGCAATCAGCCCCAGCATTTT
>TRBJ1-5|-|-|TRBV29-1
CSVWTGNQPQHF
TGCAGCGTTTGGACGGGCAATCAGCCCCAGCATTTT
>TRBJ1-1|few|TRBD1|TRBV18
CASSPVGQGGRTEAFF
TGTGCCAGCTCACCGGTGGGACAGGGGGGGAGGACTGAAGCTTTCTTT
>TRBJ2-7|many|TRBD1|TRBV28
CASPRDRVAYEQYF
TGTGCCAGCCCGAGGGACAGAGTAGCCTACGAGCAGTACTTC
>TRBJ1-1|-|-|TRBV5-1
CASSSDSLNTEAFF
TGCGCCAGCAGCTCGGACAGCCTGAACACTGAAGCTTTCTTT
>TRBJ2-7|-|TRBD1|TRBV28
CASSFRAGGIYEQYF
TGTGCCAGCAGTTTTCGGGCAGGGGGTATCTACGAGCAGTACTTC
>TRBJ2-3|many|TRBD2|TRBV20-1
CGASGPSTDTQYF
TGCGGGGCTAGCGGCCCTAGCACAGATACGCAGTATTTT
>TRBJ2-5|-|-|TRBV4-2
CASSQGGTQETQYF
TGTGCCAGCAGCCAAGGCGGGACCCAAGAGACCCAGTACTTC
>TRBJ1-5|few|TRBD1|TRBV6-1
CASRFTGGGNQPQHF
TGTGCCAGCAGATTCACAGGGGGCGGCAATCAGCCCCAGCATTTT
>TRBJ1-5|many|TRBD1|TRBV3-1
CASSTSGGDNQPQHF
TGTGCCAGCAGCACGTCAGGGGGGGACAATCAGCCCCAGCATTTT
>TRBJ1-6|many|TRBD1|TRBV20-1
CSASPGTGRRLHF
TGCAGTGCTTCCCCCGGGACAGGGCGTCGCCTCCACTTT
>TRBJ1-1|many|-|TRBV11-3
CASSNEFNTEAFF
TGTGCCAGCAGCAACGAGTTTAACACTGAAGCTTTCTTT
>TRBJ2-1|many|TRBD2|TRBV5-1
CASTLGLDNEQFF
TGCGCCAGCACCCTAGGACTAGACAATGAGCAGTTCTTC
>TRBJ2-1|many|-|TRBV5-1
CASSLLAQKADEQFF
TGCGCCAGCAGCCTTCTAGCCCAGAAGGCGGATGAGCAGTTCTTC
>TRBJ2-2|-|-|TRBV14
CASSHGERAPPETGELFF
TGTGCCAGCAGCCACGGGGAAAGGGCGCCCCCTGAGACCGGGGAGCTGTTTTTT